This T cell receptor (beta chain) was recorded in a study of CXCR3-negative and CXCR3-positive naive CD8 T cells. Findings and limits, study-wide: Naive cells with CXCR3 showed TRB CDR3s that were more hydrophobic than those in CXCR3-negative naive cells.

Preparation of TRB cDNA libraries relied on 5' RACE carrying UMI labels. TCRdb re-called the 5' RACE reads, yielding one record per CDR3 amino acid sequence without DNA. The sample yields some 140,000 distinct CDR3 sequences, of which the top ten take up approximately 0.51%. This CDR3 region has 15 residues. Remarks on this clonotype: Its antigen is unidentified.

Among CD8+ T cells, naive ones were CD45RO-CCR7+CD27+CD95-. The receptor was derived from a human donor in good health. Some clones in this sample may be carry-over from other donors' samples. The sample consisted of naive CXCR3+ CD8+ T cells from blood. Subset denoted: CD45RO-CCR7+CD27+CD95- naive CD8+ T cells expressing CXCR3 (TNR3+). The chain employs TRBV12-3 or TRBV12-4 and TRBJ1-4. Here the CDR3 reads CASSFSRGGNEKLFF.